These T cell receptor beta chains were read from a single sample in a study of beta chain features in type 1 diabetes. Clones were read by immunoSEQ multiplex PCR, and TCRdb kept only the in-frame ones, dropping some. The sample has 60,000 or so clones; around half are singletons. The sample was Tregs from blood. The receptor source for this set is a woman aged 40-49 years with type 1 diabetes. Both conserved end residues are part of each CDR3. Each record gives: D gene, V gene, clone size, J gene, CDR3 protein, CDR3 DNA. The D gene is left open where the match is weak. For some rows the clone size is stated as once, few or many, or as a class when expanded; others skip it.

d_call: NA
v_call: TRBV4-2
clone_size: few
j_call: TRBJ1-5
cdr3_aa: CASSRSFNQPQHF
cdr3_nt: TGTGCCAGCAGCCGGAGTTTTAATCAGCCCCAGCATTTT

d_call: NA
v_call: TRBV6-5
clone_size: NA
j_call: TRBJ2-7
cdr3_aa: CASSQQGEQYF
cdr3_nt: TGTGCCAGCAGTCAGCAGGGTGAGCAGTACTTC

d_call: TRBD1
v_call: TRBV2
clone_size: NA
j_call: TRBJ2-1
cdr3_aa: CASSQGAGGNEQFF
cdr3_nt: TGTGCCAGCAGCCAGGGTGCAGGGGGCAATGAGCAGTTCTTC

d_call: NA
v_call: TRBV7-2
clone_size: NA
j_call: TRBJ2-7
cdr3_aa: CASSLWTAPYEQYF
cdr3_nt: TGTGCCAGCAGCTTATGGACAGCTCCCTACGAGCAGTACTTC

d_call: TRBD1
v_call: TRBV5-8
clone_size: NA
j_call: TRBJ1-4
cdr3_aa: CASSSGQGLREKLFF
cdr3_nt: TGTGCCAGCAGCTCCGGACAGGGGTTAAGGGAAAAACTGTTTTTT

d_call: TRBD1
v_call: TRBV28
clone_size: NA
j_call: TRBJ1-5
cdr3_aa: CASSSLGTGVQPQHF
cdr3_nt: TGTGCCAGCAGCTCCCTAGGGACAGGGGTTCAGCCCCAGCATTTT

d_call: NA
v_call: TRBV29-1
clone_size: NA
j_call: TRBJ2-7
cdr3_aa: CSVEGRTPYEQYF
cdr3_nt: TGCAGCGTGGAGGGCAGAACCCCCTACGAGCAGTACTTC

d_call: NA
v_call: TRBV27
clone_size: NA
j_call: TRBJ2-1
cdr3_aa: CASSLGGQSYNEQFF
cdr3_nt: TGTGCCAGCAGTCTCGGGGGACAGTCCTACAATGAGCAGTTCTTC

d_call: TRBD2
v_call: TRBV7-2
clone_size: few
j_call: TRBJ2-1
cdr3_aa: CASSSPLSGSSYNEQFF
cdr3_nt: TGTGCCAGCAGCTCCCCTTTGAGCGGGAGCTCCTACAATGAGCAGTTCTTC

d_call: TRBD1
v_call: TRBV25-1
clone_size: NA
j_call: TRBJ2-5
cdr3_aa: CASSRRTGVAETQYF
cdr3_nt: TGTGCCAGCTCCCGCAGGACAGGGGTTGCGGAGACCCAGTACTTC

d_call: NA
v_call: TRBV20-1
clone_size: NA
j_call: TRBJ1-1
cdr3_aa: CSAPVNTEAFF
cdr3_nt: TGCAGTGCCCCAGTGAACACTGAAGCTTTCTTT

d_call: NA
v_call: TRBV28
clone_size: NA
j_call: TRBJ1-1
cdr3_aa: CASSTAGQAGPEAFF
cdr3_nt: TGTGCCAGCAGTACCGCCGGCCAGGCAGGGCCTGAAGCTTTCTTT

d_call: NA
v_call: TRBV9
clone_size: NA
j_call: TRBJ2-1
cdr3_aa: CASSVGRQDGYNEQFF
cdr3_nt: TGTGCCAGCAGCGTAGGACGACAGGACGGCTACAATGAGCAGTTCTTC

d_call: TRBD1
v_call: TRBV9
clone_size: NA
j_call: TRBJ1-4
cdr3_aa: CASSVGTGGEKLFF
cdr3_nt: TGTGCCAGCAGCGTCGGGACAGGGGGTGAAAAACTGTTTTTT

d_call: NA
v_call: TRBV2
clone_size: NA
j_call: TRBJ1-5
cdr3_aa: CASTRSDNQPQHF
cdr3_nt: TGTGCCAGCACGAGATCCGACAATCAGCCCCAGCATTTT

d_call: TRBD2
v_call: TRBV19
clone_size: many
j_call: TRBJ2-1
cdr3_aa: CASSYLPSGNLNEQFF
cdr3_nt: TGTGCCAGTAGTTATCTCCCTAGCGGGAATCTCAATGAGCAGTTCTTC

d_call: NA
v_call: TRBV28
clone_size: NA
j_call: TRBJ1-6
cdr3_aa: CASSFRSPLHF
cdr3_nt: TGTGCCAGCAGTTTTCGTTCACCCCTCCACTTT

d_call: NA
v_call: TRBV18
clone_size: NA
j_call: TRBJ2-3
cdr3_aa: CASSPPRGLQYF
cdr3_nt: TGTGCCAGCTCACCACCGAGGGGACTGCAGTATTTT

d_call: TRBD1
v_call: TRBV5-4
clone_size: medium-sized
j_call: TRBJ2-7
cdr3_aa: CASSSGQGYEQYF
cdr3_nt: TGTGCCAGCAGCTCCGGACAGGGCTACGAGCAGTACTTC

d_call: NA
v_call: TRBV6-6
clone_size: once
j_call: TRBJ2-7
cdr3_aa: CASIQPTEGEQYF
cdr3_nt: TGTGCCAGCATACAACCGACCGAGGGCGAGCAGTACTTC

d_call: TRBD1
v_call: TRBV6-6
clone_size: few
j_call: TRBJ2-1
cdr3_aa: CASSLPRDRGNNEQFF
cdr3_nt: TGTGCCAGCAGTCTTCCTAGGGACAGGGGAAACAATGAGCAGTTCTTC

d_call: TRBD1
v_call: TRBV18
clone_size: NA
j_call: TRBJ1-1
cdr3_aa: CASSPQTGANTEAFF
cdr3_nt: TGTGCCAGCTCACCCCAGACAGGGGCGAACACTGAAGCTTTCTTT